One and the same sample provided the 8 T cell receptor beta chains below, sequenced in a study of T cell changes during pregnancy in multiple sclerosis. Sequencing used immunoSEQ multiplex PCR; TCRdb keeps in-frame clones, though not all of them. The table includes tens of thousands of clones, 85% to 95% detected once. Sequenced here: CD4+ T cells from peripheral blood mononuclear cells, sampled in the second trimester of pregnancy. The receptors originated from a female donor with multiple sclerosis, enrolled in a pregnancy study.

The rearrangement uses TRBV18 and TRBJ2-7; possible D gene TRBD2, 5 bases. CDR3 length equals 13 residues. The V end lost 5 bases, the J end lost 3 bases, and 11 bases lay between the germline ends. Germline CDR1 and CDR2: KGHSH and LQKENI. The CDR3 region is CASSSGRNYEQYF. The CDR3 nucleotides read TGTGCCAGCTCATCGGGAAGGAACTACGAGCAGTACTTC.

V is TRBV28 and J is TRBJ1-2, with 7 bases matching TRBD1. Germline-derived CDR1 and CDR2 are MDHEN and SYDVKM. The V segment lost 4 bases and the J segment 7 bases; nucleotides outside the gene matches: 9. CDR3 length equals 14 residues. This CDR3 is CASSSTPDRVGYTF. CDR3 DNA: TGTGCCAGCAGTTCAACCCCCGACAGGGTTGGCTACACCTTC.

The chain is built from TRBV2 and TRBJ1-2; D gene unclear. With 3 bases removed from V and 4 bases from J, the gap between germline ends came to 9 bases. The germline CDR1 and CDR2 sequences are SNHLY and FYNNEI. The CDR3 covers 13 residues. CDR3 nucleotide sequence: TGTGCCAGCAGTGAGGGCCCGCGCTATGGCTACACCTTC. This encodes CASSEGPRYGYTF.

The chain is built from TRBV18 and TRBJ1-5; possible D gene TRBD1, 5 bases. Trimming pared 2 bases from V and 4 bases from J, leaving 15 bases between. CDR1 is KGHSH and CDR2 is LQKENI in the germline V gene. CDR3 length: 16 amino acids. CDR3 region: CASSPETGVRNQPQHF. DNA for the CDR3: TGTGCCAGCTCACCAGAAACGGGGGTTCGGAATCAGCCCCAGCATTTT.

The V call is TRBV5-1, the J call TRBJ2-7; 8 bases line up with TRBD2. CDR1 is SGHRS, CDR2 YFSETQ, per germline. V was clipped by 7 bases and J by 2 bases; unmatched bases: 8. This CDR3 has 14 residues. CDR3 protein: CASAKSGGAYEQYF. In DNA form, the CDR3 reads TGCGCCAGCGCCAAAAGCGGGGGAGCCTACGAGCAGTACTTC.

The rearrangement uses TRBV10-1 and TRBJ2-1; 9 bases are shared with TRBD2. This CDR3 has 15 residues. V dropped 7 bases and J dropped 10; count of bases not matched to a gene: 14. From germline, CDR1 is WNHNN and CDR2 SYGVQD (reference sequence). DNA for the CDR3: TGCGCCAGCATTTTACCGGGACTAGCCGATGGAGAGCAGTTCTTC. This sequence encodes CASILPGLADGEQFF.

This sequence joins TRBV5-5 and TRBJ1-2; 9 bases map to TRBD1. V shed 0 bases, J shed 6 bases, and the junction held 18 bases outside the gene matches. This CDR3 contains 19 residues. CDR1 and CDR2 (germline): SGHKS, YYEKEE (reference sequence). Here the CDR3 reads CASSLGRWGKTGGTNGYTF. The CDR3 DNA reads as TGTGCCAGCAGCTTGGGTCGGTGGGGCAAAACAGGGGGCACGAATGGCTACACCTTC.

For the CDR3, the DNA is TGTGCCAGTAGTAAGGCTAGCGGGAGCATGAATGAGCAGTTCTTC. This sequence encodes CASSKASGSMNEQFF. The V gene is TRBV19, the J gene TRBJ2-1, with 10 bases aligning to TRBD2. The J segment lost 7 bases and the V segment lost 4 bases, leaving 7 bases of the junction unmatched. This CDR3 has 15 residues. The germline V gene has CDR1 LNHDA and CDR2 SQIVND (reference sequence).